The subject of this entry is one TCR beta chain. The record originates from a study of shared clonotypes between healthy human individuals. Germline values: CDR1 MNHNS, CDR2 SASEGT. The CDR3 spans 15 residues. Trimming took off 6 bases at V and 0 bases at J, with 15 bases between the two ends. Authors' processing steps: From ImmunoSEQ came sequences covering only the junction and carrying no quality scores, so filtering differed. TCRdb's table, derived via immunoSEQ multiplex PCR, lists solely in-frame clones and lacks some. The V and J calls and the clone size are those of that table, but D and trimming were determined from the DNA. This sample has some 2.1 million clones, with 95% found just once.

The receptor was derived from a man younger than 35 in good health. The J gene is TRBJ2-7, the V gene TRBV6-1; D perhaps matches TRBD1 (6 bases). The sample was naive CD4+ T cells sorted from blood. Stated subset: CD45RA+ positively selected. CDR3 in amino acids: CASSPRQVISYEQYF. CDR3 bases: TGTGCCAGCAGCCCTAGACAGGTCATCTCCTACGAGCAGTACTTC.